Listed here are 26 T cell receptor beta chains from one sample, sequenced in a study of HIV-infected children after antiretroviral therapy interruption. Unique molecular identifiers were included in an RNA-based 3' RACE TCR library. TCRdb passed the 3' RACE reads through MiXCR, listing each CDR3 protein once. This table holds around 15,000 distinct CDR3 sequences, 3% to 3.5% found once. The treatment was: PENTA 11 planned treatment interruption arm or continuous ART arm. The input for sequencing was CD45RA+ CD4+ T cells from PBMCs, taken from a donor given antiretroviral therapy, either interrupted or continuous. Described subset: naive CD4+ CD45RA+ CD45RO- T cells. These receptors originate from a child aged 2-17 years with HIV.

This clonotype was recorded many times. The V and J genes are TRBV10-3 and TRBJ1-1; weak D call: TRBD1 (5 bases). From germline, CDR1 is ENHRY and CDR2 SYGVKD. CDR3 length equals 13 residues. The V end was cut by 4 bases, the J end by 1 base, with 7 bases between. The CDR3 reads CAISGGENTEAFF. The CDR3 bases are TGTGCCATCAGTGGGGGGGAGAACACTGAAGCTTTCTTT.

This clonotype has ten or more counts. The chain links TRBV19 to TRBJ2-5; D is possibly TRBD2 (6 bases). Germline V lookup: CDR1 LNHDA, CDR2 SQIVND (reference sequence). The CDR3 spans 11 residues. The CDR3 coding sequence is TGTGCTACGACTAGTGCAGAGACCCAGTACTTC. It is translated as CATTSAETQYF.

This chain joins TRBV15 and TRBJ2-4; 8 nucleotides align to TRBD1. The CDR3 length is 15 residues. Trimming at V came to 1 base and at J to 3 bases, leaving 2 bases not matched to a gene. Looked up from germline, CDR1 is LNHNV and CDR2 is YYDKDF (reference sequence). The CDR3 DNA reads as TGTGCCACCAGCAGAGTTACAGGGGGCAAAAACATTCAGTACTTC. Encoded protein: CATSRVTGGKNIQYF.

This clonotype is judged medium-sized (0.01 to 0.1%). This sequence joins TRBV20-1 and TRBJ1-2; D unclear. The V and J ends lost 4 bases and 5 bases respectively, with 5 bases between them. This CDR3 contains 10 residues. The germline V gene has CDR1 DFQATT and CDR2 SNEGSKA (reference sequence). The CDR3 region has the DNA TGCAGTGCTACAGTTTATGGCTACACCTTC. Protein sequence: CSATVYGYTF.

This clonotype has a count of ten or more. V is TRBV6-6 and J is TRBJ2-7; 8 bases fit TRBD1. Looked up from germline, CDR1 is MNHNY and CDR2 is SVGAGI (reference sequence). This CDR3 is built from 14 residues. J gave up 10 bases and V 8 bases, and 16 bases lay outside the gene matches. The CDR3 DNA reads TGTGCCAGCGGTGATGCGGGACAGGACTATGAACAGTACTTC. Its translation is CASGDAGQDYEQYF.

This clonotype was seen many times. The V gene is TRBV7-2, the J gene TRBJ2-7, with D perhaps matching TRBD1 (6 bases). The V end was cut by 4 bases, the J end by 5 bases, with 15 bases between. This CDR3 comprises 14 residues. Germline assignment: CDR1 SGHTA and CDR2 FQGNSA. CDR3 sequence reads: CASSYRQDFNEQYF. In nucleotides, the CDR3 is TGTGCCAGCAGCTACCGACAGGACTTCAACGAGCAGTACTTC.

The sample holds many counts of this clonotype. This chain connects TRBV7-9 to TRBJ2-7, with D maybe TRBD2 (5 bases). Germline CDR1 and CDR2: SEHNR and FQNEAQ (reference sequence). V gave up 5 bases and J gave up 6 bases, with 11 bases separating them. The CDR3 is 12 amino acids. In DNA, the CDR3 is TGTGCCAGCAGCCCCCCAAGCGGCGAGCAGTACTTC. This sequence encodes CASSPPSGEQYF.

This chain connects TRBV6-5 to TRBJ2-7; D perhaps matches TRBD1 (6 bases). Trimming removed 6 bases at V and 6 bases at J, with 18 bases between. Germline values: CDR1 MNHEY, CDR2 SVGAGI. CDR3 size: 14 residues. In DNA, the CDR3 is TGTGCCAGCAGCTATAGCGAGGGGGTAGCCGAGCAGTACTTC. This codes for CASSYSEGVAEQYF.

Sample share makes this clonotype medium-sized. The chain joins TRBV19 to TRBJ1-5, with 8 bases fitting TRBD1. CDR3 size: 15 residues. Looked up from germline, CDR1 is LNHDA and CDR2 is SQIVND (reference sequence). V trimming: 4 bases; J trimming: 5 bases; junction bases outside the gene matches: 7. The CDR3 loop is CASSKPGQVYQPQHF. CDR3 sequence (DNA): TGTGCCAGTAGTAAGCCGGGACAGGTCTATCAGCCCCAGCATTTT.

This clonotype was seen many times. The chain recombines TRBV6-6 with TRBJ1-1; D is ambiguous. Germline CDR1 MNHNY, CDR2 SVGAGI (reference sequence). The CDR3 has 11 amino acids. V was trimmed by 7 bases and J by 0 bases, leaving 3 bases between them. The CDR3 sequence: CASNMNTEAFF. The CDR3, as DNA: TGTGCCAGCAACATGAACACTGAAGCTTTCTTT.

Many counts were recorded for this clonotype. This chain joins TRBV20-1 and TRBJ2-7; possible D gene TRBD2, 5 bases. CDR1 and CDR2 (germline): DFQATT, SNEGSKA (reference sequence). V was trimmed by 6 bases and J by 0 bases, leaving 15 bases between them. This CDR3 spans 14 amino acids. The CDR3 sequence: CSAPIVGGSYEQYF. Here the CDR3 DNA reads TGCAGTGCGCCGATAGTTGGAGGCTCCTACGAGCAGTACTTC.

This clonotype was seen repeatedly, ten times or more. This chain uses TRBV5-1 with TRBJ1-5, with D possibly matching TRBD1 (5 bases). Per germline, CDR1 SGHRS and CDR2 YFSETQ. V lost 3 bases to trimming and J lost 3 bases, with 13 bases between them. CDR3 length equals 15 residues. The CDR3 region is CASSSDGTYNQPQHF. The CDR3 DNA reads as TGCGCCAGCAGCTCAGACGGGACCTACAATCAGCCCCAGCATTTT.

This clonotype showed up many times. The rearrangement links TRBV12-3 or TRBV12-4 to TRBJ1-1; no reliable D call. This CDR3 is built from 15 residues. V was shortened by 6 bases and J by 1 base, with 15 bases between the two germline ends. CDR3: CASSGKGLRNTEAFF. The CDR3, as DNA: TGTGCCAGCAGCGGGAAAGGACTTCGGAACACTGAAGCTTTCTTT.

This clonotype was detected ten times or more. This rearrangement joins TRBV18 to TRBJ2-7; maybe TRBD1 (6 bases). This CDR3 spans 15 amino acids. The V and J ends lost 3 bases and 0 bases respectively, with 12 bases between them. Germline CDR1 and CDR2: KGHSH and LQKENI. CDR3 amino acids: CASSPPGDPSYEQYF. The CDR3 DNA sequence: TGTGCCAGCTCACCCCCAGGGGACCCCTCCTACGAGCAGTACTTC.

This clonotype has at least ten counts. This sequence joins TRBV20-1 and TRBJ2-3, with D perhaps matching TRBD2 (6 bases). Deletions cut 3 bases from V and 3 bases from J, with 10 bases between. The length of the CDR3 is 13 residues. Germline assignment: CDR1 DFQATT and CDR2 SNEGSKA (reference sequence). This chain's CDR3 is CSASLRETDTQYF. CDR3 DNA: TGCAGTGCTAGTTTGCGGGAAACAGATACGCAGTATTTT.

Many counts were recorded for this clonotype. The junction does not match germline at one end; this may be a read error. This chain connects TRBV30 to TRBJ2-5; no reliable D call. The CDR3 is 13 amino acids. CDR1 is GTSNPN and CDR2 is SVGIG in the germline V gene (reference sequence). The CDR3 here is CAWSWGNQDTQYF. The CDR3 nucleotides read TGTGCCTGGAGTTGGGGAAACCAAGACACCCAGTACTTT.

Ten or more counts support this clonotype. The chain couples TRBV15 to TRBJ2-5; TRBD2 aligns across 7 bases. V lost 0 bases and J lost 4; bases outside the gene matches: 8. CDR3 size: 16 residues. CDR1 is LNHNV and CDR2 is YYDKDF in the germline V gene (reference sequence). CDR3 amino acids: CATSRDYGGSAETQYF. CDR3 DNA: TGTGCCACCAGCAGAGATTACGGGGGGTCAGCAGAGACCCAGTACTTC.

Ten or more counts support this clonotype. The rearrangement uses TRBV7-2 and TRBJ2-1; TRBD2 might be the D (5 bases). This CDR3 comprises 13 residues. Germline-derived CDR1 and CDR2 are SGHTA and FQGNSA. Trimming removed 7 bases from V and 6 bases from J, with 13 bases in between. The CDR3 here is CASNSPGTNEQFF. CDR3 in DNA: TGTGCCAGCAACTCTCCGGGAACCAATGAGCAGTTCTTC.

By frequency in the sample, this clonotype is medium-sized. The chain couples TRBV12-3 or TRBV12-4 to TRBJ1-2; D not certain. V lost 2 bases to trimming and J lost 5 bases, with 9 bases between them. This CDR3 contains 13 residues. The CDR3, as DNA: TGTGCCAGCAGTTTAAGTTCCTATTATGGCTACACCTTC. This gives the protein CASSLSSYYGYTF.

This clonotype was counted at least ten times. The chain uses TRBV7-2 and TRBJ2-3; TRBD1 matches 8 bases. V trimming: 4 bases; J trimming: 4 bases; junction bases outside the gene matches: 7. The CDR3 is 15 amino acids. From germline, CDR1 is SGHTA and CDR2 FQGNSA. CDR3: CASSSRTGLADTQYF. The DNA for the CDR3 is TGTGCCAGCAGCTCCCGGACAGGGTTGGCAGATACGCAGTATTTT.

This clonotype was recorded many times. V usage is TRBV2 and J usage is TRBJ1-6; the match to TRBD1 covers 7 bases. The CDR3 is 13 amino acids. The germline V gene encodes CDR1 SNHLY and CDR2 FYNNEI. The V and J ends lost 10 bases and 9 bases, in that order; junction bases with no gene match: 9. CDR3 residues: CATIRDSSSPLHF. For the CDR3, the DNA is TGTGCCACCATCCGGGACAGTTCTTCACCCCTCCACTTT.

This clonotype was observed many times. The J gene is TRBJ1-2, the V gene TRBV28; D remains unclear. CDR1 and CDR2 from the germline V gene are MDHEN and SYDVKM. With 8 bases removed from V and 0 bases from J, the gap between germline ends came to 13 bases. CDR3 size: 14 residues. The CDR3 region is CASPVKSPNYGYTF. The DNA of the CDR3 is TGTGCCAGCCCCGTTAAGAGTCCTAACTATGGCTACACCTTC.

Many counts were recorded for this clonotype. The genes are TRBV20-1 and TRBJ1-1, with 7 bases identical to TRBD1. CDR3 size: 13 residues. Germline V gene sequence: CDR1 DFQATT, CDR2 SNEGSKA (reference sequence). V shed 2 bases, J shed 5 bases, and the junction held 5 bases outside the gene matches. The CDR3: CSARKDRVTEAFF. Here the CDR3 DNA reads TGCAGTGCTAGAAAAGACAGGGTAACTGAAGCTTTCTTT.

In its sample, this clonotype was seen many times. The genes are TRBV7-9 and TRBJ2-3; D is ambiguous. V was clipped by 1 base and J by 6 bases, with 5 bases between them. Per germline, CDR1 SEHNR and CDR2 FQNEAQ (reference sequence). This CDR3 is built from 12 residues. The CDR3 sequence: CASSLDLDTQYF. CDR3 bases: TGTGCCAGCAGCTTAGATCTGGATACGCAGTATTTT.

This clonotype has at least ten counts. This chain links TRBV21-1 with TRBJ2-1; TRBD1 reflects the table's D call only, with no check against the DNA. TRBV21-1 is recorded as a pseudogene. The CDR3 runs 16 residues. The CDR3 coding sequence is TGTGCCAGCAGCAAAGCCGAAGGGACAGGAGACAATGAGCAGTTCTTC. This translates into CASSKAEGTGDNEQFF.

This clonotype showed up many times. The CDR3 reads CSAVKTAYRDTQYF. In DNA form, the CDR3 reads TGCAGTGCTGTGAAGACGGCCTATCGAGATACGCAGTATTTT. This chain links TRBV20-1 with TRBJ2-3; D gene uncertain. This CDR3 is built from 14 residues. V gave up 5 bases and J gave up 5 bases, with 17 bases separating them. Germline assignment: CDR1 DFQATT and CDR2 SNEGSKA (reference sequence).